These T cell receptor beta chains were read from a single sample in a study of beta chain features in type 1 diabetes. Measured with immunoSEQ multiplex PCR; TCRdb has only the in-frame clones, and not every one. The sample includes 300,000 to 350,000 clones, 13% of them seen just once. Sequences were obtained from naive CD4+ T cells from blood. These receptors all stem from a woman aged 18 to 35 with type 1 diabetes. Each CDR3 is given with its conserved first and last residue. D genes are given only for firm matches. Clone size is stated in some rows and not others, as once, few, many or a class when expanded.

>TRBV9|TRBJ2-5|.|.
TGTGCCAGCAGCAGATTTCAAGGGGTGCCGTACTTC
CASSRFQGVPYF
>TRBV7-9|TRBJ1-5|TRBD1|.
TGTGCCAGCAGCGGGGGACAGTATAATCAGCCCCAGCATTTT
CASSGGQYNQPQHF
>TRBV2|TRBJ2-1|TRBD2|.
TGTGCCAGCAGTCCAGCGGGAGGGCCGCGCAATGAGCAGTTCTTC
CASSPAGGPRNEQFF
>TRBV5-1|TRBJ2-1|TRBD1|few
TGCGCCAGCAGCTTGGGGGGACAGTCCTACAATGAGCAGTTCTTC
CASSLGGQSYNEQFF
>TRBV28|TRBJ2-3|TRBD2|few
TGTGCCAGCCACACTAGCGGGAGATCTGATACGCAGTATTTT
CASHTSGRSDTQYF
>TRBV12-5|TRBJ1-1|TRBD1|few
TGTGCTAGTGGACCCAGGGGGCCGGGTACTGAAGCTTTCTTT
CASGPRGPGTEAFF
>TRBV18|TRBJ1-1|.|.
TGTGCCAGCTCACCACAGCGGGGTTCGACTGAAGCTTTCTTT
CASSPQRGSTEAFF
>TRBV7-2|TRBJ2-1|.|.
TGTGCCAGCAGCTTCCTGATGGCTGAGCAGTTCTTC
CASSFLMAEQFF
>TRBV5-4|TRBJ2-1|TRBD2|few
TGTGCCAGCAGCTTCCCTGGGGGGGACAATGAGCAGTTCTTC
CASSFPGGDNEQFF
>TRBV25-1|TRBJ2-3|.|.
TGTGCCAGCAGTGAATCACGGGGGTCGGATACGCAGTATTTT
CASSESRGSDTQYF
>TRBV9|TRBJ2-1|TRBD2|few
TGTGCCAGCAGCGTCACCGGGACTAGCGGGAGGGCCGGTGAGCAGTTCTTC
CASSVTGTSGRAGEQFF
>TRBV30|TRBJ1-2|TRBD1|.
TGTGCCTGGAGTGTAACAGGGGGTGGCTACACCTTC
CAWSVTGGGYTF
>TRBV7-9|TRBJ1-1|.|few
TGTGCCAGCAGCTCTCTTCCGGGCACTGAAGCTTTCTTT
CASSSLPGTEAFF
>TRBV29-1|TRBJ2-5|TRBD1|few
TGCAGCACAACTCGGACAGGGGCGGAGACCCAGTACTTC
CSTTRTGAETQYF
>TRBV19|TRBJ1-4|.|few
TGTGCCAGTAGTCCCCGGACTCAACTGGGCCAAACTAATGAAAAACTGTTTTTT
CASSPRTQLGQTNEKLFF
>TRBV6-6|TRBJ2-7|.|.
TGTGCCAGCAGTTATCTAGCGAGCTCCTACGAGCAGTACTTC
CASSYLASSYEQYF
>TRBV18|TRBJ2-6|TRBD1|.
TGTGCCAGCTCACCTACAGGGGGAGCGGGGGCCAACGTCCTGACTTTC
CASSPTGGAGANVLTF
>TRBV10-3|TRBJ1-2|TRBD1|once
TGTGCCATCAGTGGGGACAGCGCTAACTATGGCTACACCTTC
CAISGDSANYGYTF
>TRBV18|TRBJ2-7|.|.
TGTGCCAGCTCACCCGGACAGCGGACCTACGAGCAGTACTTC
CASSPGQRTYEQYF
>TRBV28|TRBJ1-3|.|.
TGTGCCAGCAGTCCGCAACGGGTACCGGGAAACACCATATATTTT
CASSPQRVPGNTIYF
>TRBV11-2|TRBJ2-3|.|few
TGTGCCAGCAGCTTATTCCGGGGAAGCACAGATACGCAGTATTTT
CASSLFRGSTDTQYF
>TRBV18|TRBJ2-5|.|.
TGTGCCAGCTCACCAGGAACAGGGTTTTCTGAGACCCAGTACTTC
CASSPGTGFSETQYF
>TRBV28|TRBJ1-2|.|.
TGTGCCAGCAGTTTGACGGGACTAAGAGGCAACTATGGCTACACCTTC
CASSLTGLRGNYGYTF
>TRBV27|TRBJ2-4|.|.
TGTGCCAGCAGTGCCTCCAGGGTAATAGCCAAAAACATTCAGTACTTC
CASSASRVIAKNIQYF
>TRBV28|TRBJ2-2|.|few
TGTGCCAGCAGCCGACGGACTACCTCTTTGAACACCGGGGAGCTGTTTTTT
CASSRRTTSLNTGELFF
>TRBV5-4|TRBJ2-2|TRBD2|.
TGTGCCAGCAGCTTGGCTAGCGGGACTAACACCGGGGAGCTGTTTTTT
CASSLASGTNTGELFF
>TRBV4-1|TRBJ2-5|.|few
TGCGCCAGCAGCCACAACGGGGTGGAGACCCAGTACTTC
CASSHNGVETQYF
>TRBV2|TRBJ1-4|.|.
TGTGCCAGCAGTGATGGCAGGGGCCTTAATGAAAAACTGTTTTTT
CASSDGRGLNEKLFF
>TRBV5-1|TRBJ2-1|TRBD1|.
TGCGCCAGCAGCCCCCGGACAGGGAACAATGAGCAGTTCTTC
CASSPRTGNNEQFF
>TRBV9|TRBJ2-7|TRBD1|few
TGTGCCAGCAGCGTGGGGCCAGGGACAGGGGGCTACGAGCAGTACTTC
CASSVGPGTGGYEQYF
>TRBV13|TRBJ2-3|.|.
TGTGCCAGCAGCCCCCGGGAGCTCACAGATACGCAGTATTTT
CASSPRELTDTQYF
>TRBV7-3|TRBJ2-1|TRBD2|few
TGTGCCAGCAGCTTGGGACTAGCGGGGGTCTACAATGAGCAGTTCTTC
CASSLGLAGVYNEQFF
>TRBV7-3|TRBJ1-1|.|few
TGTGCCAGCAGCCTTGCGGGTTCGGACACTGAAGCTTTCTTT
CASSLAGSDTEAFF
>TRBV7-8|TRBJ2-3|TRBD2|.
TGTGCCAGCAGCTTAGCCGGCGGGACTAGCGGCTCCACAGATACGCAGTATTTT
CASSLAGGTSGSTDTQYF
>TRBV30|TRBJ1-1|TRBD1|few
TGTGCCTGGAGCAGGGGGTTAAACACTGAAGCTTTCTTT
CAWSRGLNTEAFF
>TRBV28|TRBJ1-4|TRBD1|.
TGTGCCAACCGGACAGGGCCAACTAATGAAAAACTGTTTTTT
CANRTGPTNEKLFF
>TRBV9|TRBJ1-3|.|.
TGTGCCAGCAGCGTAGCGACATGGGGAAACACCATATATTTT
CASSVATWGNTIYF
>TRBV28|TRBJ2-5|TRBD2|few
TGTGCCAGCACAATAGCGGGAGGGCCGGGGGAGACCCAGTACTTC
CASTIAGGPGETQYF
>TRBV18|TRBJ2-1|TRBD2|.
TGTGCCAGCTCACCTCGGACTAGCGGGACCTACAATGAGCAGTTCTTC
CASSPRTSGTYNEQFF
>TRBV7-8|TRBJ1-1|TRBD1|.
TGTGCCAGTAGGACAGGGTTGGGCACTGAAGCTTTCTTT
CASRTGLGTEAFF
>TRBV7-9|TRBJ2-7|TRBD2|.
TGTGCCAGCAGCACCGGGACTAGCGTCCACGAGCAGTACTTC
CASSTGTSVHEQYF
>TRBV18|TRBJ1-1|TRBD1|few
TGTGCCAGCTCACCCCCGGGACAGCGGGCTGAAGCTTTCTTT
CASSPPGQRAEAFF
>TRBV2|TRBJ2-3|.|few
TGTGCCAGCGAGGGTTTTCCTAGCACAGATACGCAGTATTTT
CASEGFPSTDTQYF
>TRBV9|TRBJ2-1|TRBD1|.
TGTGCCAGCAGCGCAGGGACAGGGGGCTTCAATGAGCAGTTCTTC
CASSAGTGGFNEQFF
>TRBV7-9|TRBJ2-3|TRBD2|.
TGTGCCAGCAGCTGGCTAGCGCGGGGGGCAGATACGCAGTATTTT
CASSWLARGADTQYF
>TRBV30|TRBJ1-1|.|few
TGTGCCTGGAGGGCTGTGAACACTGAAGCTTTCTTT
CAWRAVNTEAFF